This T cell receptor beta chain was recovered during a study of T cell changes during pregnancy in multiple sclerosis. CDR3 size: 15 residues. Germline CDR1 reads SQVTM; CDR2 reads ANQGSEA. V lost 1 base and J 6 bases, leaving 18 bases between the germline ends. Using immunoSEQ multiplex PCR, the repertoire was profiled, and TCRdb retains in-frame clones only, with some absent. Of about 51,000 clones in the sample, around 94% are singletons; the top ten hold 0.55% to 0.75%. The chain combines TRBV29-1 with TRBJ1-2; weak D call: TRBD1 (5 bases). The TCR comes from a female donor with multiple sclerosis, enrolled in a pregnancy study. The material sequenced was CD4+ T cells from peripheral blood mononuclear cells, taken in the second trimester of pregnancy. The CDR3 DNA reads TGCAGCGTTGAAGTGGGGCCGACCCGACTCAATGGCTACACCTTC. Encoded protein: CSVEVGPTRLNGYTF.